The 29 T cell receptor beta chains reported below all come from one sample, sequenced in a study of CD8 T cell repertoires and HIV-1 epitope variants. No antigen has been assigned to these receptors. TCRdb's copy holds only in-frame clones and misses some; the assay was immunoSEQ multiplex PCR. This sample has more than 3,500 clones, with around two thirds found just once. The sequenced sample was cultured CD8+ T cells derived from PBMCs. These receptor sequences come from a male donor with HIV.

The V call is TRBV7-9, the J call TRBJ2-7; 7 bases agree with TRBD1. With 5 bases clipped from V and 5 bases from J, the junction kept 12 bases outside the gene matches. The CDR3 length is 15 residues. Looked up from germline, CDR1 is SEHNR and CDR2 is FQNEAQ (reference sequence). CDR3 in amino acids: CASSEIQGVINEQYF. As DNA, the CDR3 is TGTGCCAGCAGCGAGATTCAGGGGGTGATCAACGAGCAGTACTTC.

The chain joins TRBV7-2 to TRBJ2-7; TRBD1 or TRBD2 may be the D gene (5 bases each). Germline-derived CDR1 and CDR2 are SGHTA and FQGNSA. The CDR3 is 14 amino acids. Deletions cut 6 bases from V and 3 bases from J, with 15 bases between. The CDR3 sequence: CASSSGPGNYEQYF. DNA for the CDR3: TGTGCCAGCAGTTCGGGACCGGGTAACTACGAGCAGTACTTC.

V usage is TRBV28 and J usage is TRBJ1-5, with TRBD1 identical over 10 bases. V dropped 5 bases and J dropped 4; count of bases not matched to a gene: 5. CDR1 and CDR2 from the germline V gene are MDHEN and SYDVKM. CDR3 length: 15 residues. CDR3 DNA: TGTGCCAGCAGTCTGACAGGGGGCAGTAATCAGCCCCAGCATTTT. This translates into CASSLTGGSNQPQHF.

The chain joins TRBV27 to TRBJ1-5; the D is unclear. The CDR3 runs to 17 residues. V was cut by 5 bases and J by 0 bases, with 17 bases left in between. Germline assignment: CDR1 MNHEY and CDR2 SMNVEV (reference sequence). CDR3 coding DNA: TGTGCCAGCAGTCCGCCGGACTGGCCATATAGCAATCAGCCCCAGCATTTT. It codes for CASSPPDWPYSNQPQHF.

The chain employs TRBV13 and TRBJ2-3, with 10 bases matching TRBD2. CDR1 and CDR2 from the germline V gene are PRHDT and FYEKMQ (reference sequence). The CDR3 has 15 amino acids. V shed 4 bases, J shed 2 bases, and the junction held 3 bases outside the gene matches. The CDR3 nucleotides read TGTGCCAGCAGCTCTAGCGGGAGTCCCACAGATACGCAGTATTTT. It codes for CASSSSGSPTDTQYF.

J is TRBJ2-7 and V is TRBV4-1; 8 bases line up with TRBD1. The CDR3 is 15 amino acids. J was trimmed by 3 bases and V by 0 bases; bases with no gene match: 4. Germline CDR1 is MGHRA and CDR2 is YSYEKL. This chain's CDR3 is CASSQEEQGVYEQYF. The CDR3 DNA sequence: TGCGCCAGCAGCCAAGAGGAACAGGGGGTCTACGAGCAGTACTTC.

This sequence joins TRBV10-2 and TRBJ2-2; 11 bases agree with TRBD2. CDR1 WSHSY and CDR2 SAAADI come from the germline V gene. After removal of 10 bases from V and 5 bases from J, the junction contained 6 bases not matched to a gene. This CDR3 spans 14 amino acids. CDR3 DNA sequence: TGCGCCATTTCTAGCGGGGGGTATACCGGGGAGCTGTTTTTT. The encoded protein is CAISSGGYTGELFF.

The gene calls are TRBV28 and TRBJ1-5; 10 bases match TRBD1. The CDR3 extends over 19 amino acids. CDR1 and CDR2 (germline): MDHEN, SYDVKM. V gave up 2 bases and J gave up 0 bases; unmatched junction bases: 10. The chain's CDR3 is CASSLTGTGVRYSNQPQHF. CDR3 DNA: TGTGCCAGCAGTTTAACCGGGACAGGGGTACGATATAGCAATCAGCCCCAGCATTTT.

The chain recombines TRBV5-1 with TRBJ2-7; 7 nucleotides align to TRBD1. The CDR3 contains 14 residues. V gave up 0 bases and J gave up 4 bases; unmatched junction bases: 4. CDR1 is SGHRS and CDR2 is YFSETQ in the germline V gene. CDR3 nucleotide sequence: TGCGCCAGCAGCTTGGGGACAGGAATTTACGAGCAGTACTTC. Protein product: CASSLGTGIYEQYF. The entire variable domain, with the rest obtained from reference TRBV5-1 and TRBJ2-7, is as follows: KAGVTQTPRYLIKTRGQQVTLSCSPISGHRSVSWYQQTPGQGLQFLFEYFSETQRNKGNFPGRFSGRQFSNSRSEMNVSTLELGDSALYLCASSLGTGIYEQYFGPGTRLTVT.

In DNA, the CDR3 is TGTGCCAGCTGGGAAGCGGGAGGGGCCTACGAGCAGTACTTC. Translation: CASWEAGGAYEQYF. The chain links TRBV6-5 to TRBJ2-7; 10 nucleotides agree with TRBD2. Trimming took 8 bases from V and 2 from J; bases not matched to a gene: 6. The CDR3 loop spans 14 amino acids. Germline V gene lookup returns CDR1 MNHEY and CDR2 SVGAGI.

This clone was seen a single time. V and J are TRBV9 and TRBJ2-2; no clear D gene. This CDR3 spans 12 amino acids. V was shortened by 7 bases and J by 3 bases, with 7 bases between the two germline ends. Germline CDR1 SGDLS, CDR2 YYNGEE. The CDR3 region is CASGQDTGELFF. CDR3 in DNA: TGTGCCAGCGGCCAAGACACCGGGGAGCTGTTTTTT.

In its sample, this clone was seen once. The junction shows a germline mismatch at one end, possibly a read error. V and J are TRBV7-7 and TRBJ2-5, with TRBD1 matching over 9 bases. This CDR3 spans 13 amino acids. Looked up from germline, CDR1 is SSHAT and CDR2 is FNYEAQ (reference sequence). The DNA for the CDR3 is TGTGCTAGCAGCTTCGGACAGGGGGAGACCCAGTACTTC. It yields the protein CASSFGQGETQYF.

The V gene is TRBV6-1, the J gene TRBJ2-7, with 13 bases matching TRBD2. From germline, CDR1 is MNHNS and CDR2 SASEGT. The CDR3 loop spans 16 amino acids. The V and J ends lost 4 bases and 5 bases, in that order; junction bases with no gene match: 8. In DNA, the CDR3 is TGTGCCAGCAGTGCTACTAGCGGGGGGGCCGGCAACGAGCAGTACTTC. This encodes CASSATSGGAGNEQYF.

Only a few counts were recorded for this clone. The rearrangement links TRBV6-5 to TRBJ2-1, with D perhaps TRBD1 (5 bases). The CDR3 length is 14 residues. The V end lost 2 bases, the J end lost 6 bases, and 11 bases lay between the germline ends. Per germline, CDR1 MNHEY and CDR2 SVGAGI. The CDR3 DNA reads TGTGCCAGCAGTTACGACAGTTCCCTCAATGAGCAGTTCTTC. Amino acid sequence: CASSYDSSLNEQFF.

The V and J genes are TRBV7-9 and TRBJ2-7; 9 bases line up with TRBD2. The germline V gene encodes CDR1 SEHNR and CDR2 FQNEAQ (reference sequence). Losses at the gene ends were 6 bases for V and 0 bases for J; bases not matched to a gene: 3. CDR3 length: 14 amino acids. Here the CDR3 reads CASSVSGSSYEQYF. CDR3 sequence (DNA): TGTGCCAGCAGTGTTAGCGGGAGCTCCTACGAGCAGTACTTC.

The J gene is TRBJ2-5, the V gene TRBV18, with 9 bases that match TRBD1. Unmatched junction bases numbered 5, after V lost 4 bases and J lost 5 bases. CDR3 length: 14 amino acids. Germline CDR1 and CDR2: KGHSH and LQKENI. The CDR3 bases are TGTGCCAGCTCACTACAGGGGGCCCTGGAGACCCAGTACTTC. The encoded protein is CASSLQGALETQYF.

The chain combines TRBV19 with TRBJ2-7; tentative D call: TRBD1 (5 bases). Germline V gene data show CDR1 as LNHDA and CDR2 as SQIVND (reference sequence). Trimming pared 7 bases from V and 2 bases from J, leaving 12 bases between. There are 13 residues in the CDR3. The DNA of the CDR3 is TGTGCCAGTAAGGCAGGGCCCACCTACGAGCAGTACTTC. It translates to CASKAGPTYEQYF.

This clone was seen only a few times. V gene TRBV4-1 combines with J gene TRBJ1-1, with D unclear. Germline CDR1 is MGHRA and CDR2 is YSYEKL. The CDR3 covers 13 residues. The V end was cut by 3 bases, the J end by 4 bases, with 9 bases between. This CDR3 reads CASSQVSITEAFF. CDR3 coding DNA: TGCGCCAGCAGCCAGGTTTCCATCACTGAAGCTTTCTTT.

The chain links TRBV28 to TRBJ2-7; 10 bases agree with TRBD1. The CDR3 covers 15 residues. The V gene's germline CDR1 is MDHEN and CDR2 SYDVKM. Trimming removed 7 bases from V and 2 bases from J; junction bases left unmatched: 8. The CDR3 is CASNSRQGAAYEQYF. For the CDR3, the DNA is TGTGCCAGCAATTCCAGACAGGGGGCAGCCTACGAGCAGTACTTC.

This clone is labeled medium-sized. The V call is TRBV29-1, the J call TRBJ2-3; tentatively, D is TRBD2 (5 bases). Trimming took 7 bases from V and 2 from J, leaving 16 bases between them. The CDR3 is made up of 14 amino acids. The germline V gene has CDR1 SQVTM and CDR2 ANQGSEA. CDR3 DNA: TGCAGCGCGGCGGGCACCGAGTCCACAGATACGCAGTATTTT. This translates into CSAAGTESTDTQYF.

This chain links TRBV5-4 with TRBJ2-3; D is tentatively TRBD1 or TRBD2 (5 bases each). Germline V lookup: CDR1 SGHNT, CDR2 YYREEE (reference sequence). The CDR3 is 15 residues long. Trimming shortened V by 5 bases and J by 2 bases, and 15 bases separated the two germline ends. The CDR3 coding sequence is TGTGCCAGCAGTCGGGACGGGGAGCCCACAGATACGCAGTATTTT. This gives the protein CASSRDGEPTDTQYF.

The chain has TRBV6-9 and TRBJ2-3, with TRBD1 as a possible D gene (5 bases). Between the trimmed V and J ends, which lost 10 bases and 1 base, there was a span of 9 bases. Germline V gene lookup returns CDR1 MNHGY and CDR2 SVAAGI. The CDR3 runs 12 residues. The CDR3 bases are TGTGCCACCGAGACAGGCACAGATACGCAGTATTTT. Translated, it gives CATETGTDTQYF.

Only a few counts were recorded for this clone. The V and J genes are TRBV6-5 and TRBJ1-5; maybe TRBD1 (6 bases). Deletions cut 5 bases from V and 5 bases from J, with 16 bases between. Germline V gene sequence: CDR1 MNHEY, CDR2 SVGAGI. The CDR3 runs 15 residues. This CDR3 is CASSGGQGIHQPQHF. The CDR3 coding sequence is TGTGCCAGCAGTGGGGGGCAGGGGATACATCAGCCCCAGCATTTT.

This clone appeared a few times. The chain carries TRBV10-3 and TRBJ2-7, with 8 bases lining up with TRBD1. With V trimmed by 10 bases and J by 0 bases, 2 bases remained unmatched. Looked up from germline, CDR1 is ENHRY and CDR2 is SYGVKD. The CDR3 extends over 12 amino acids. The CDR3, as DNA: TGTGCCACCGGGACAGGCTCCTACGAGCAGTACTTC. It encodes CATGTGSYEQYF.

This clone is a singleton in its sample. The V call is TRBV7-2, the J call TRBJ2-3; D call uncertain. CDR3 length: 14 amino acids. The V gene lost 5 bases and the J gene lost 4 bases, with 13 bases spanning the gap. CDR1 SGHTA and CDR2 FQGNSA come from the germline V gene. CDR3 DNA: TGTGCCAGCAGCAACCGAAGGAAATCAGATACGCAGTATTTT. Its protein product is CASSNRRKSDTQYF.

The chain recombines TRBV9 with TRBJ2-3; possible D gene TRBD1, 6 bases. With 4 bases removed from V and 4 bases from J, the gap between germline ends came to 25 bases. Looked up from germline, CDR1 is SGDLS and CDR2 is YYNGEE. This CDR3 is built from 18 residues. The CDR3 spells CASSMPGPGQISADTQYF. CDR3 coding DNA: TGTGCCAGCAGCATGCCCGGTCCCGGACAGATATCTGCAGATACGCAGTATTTT.

The V and J genes are TRBV5-6 and TRBJ2-7, with unresolved D. CDR1 is SGHDT and CDR2 is YYEEEE in the germline V gene. This CDR3 region has 12 residues. The ends were cut back, 4 bases at V and 6 bases at J, with 11 bases in the middle. The CDR3 loop reads CASSLLSGEQYF. Written as DNA, the CDR3 is TGTGCCAGCAGCCTCCTATCAGGCGAGCAGTACTTC.

The chain uses TRBV5-6 and TRBJ1-5, with 9 bases matching TRBD1. This CDR3 is 15 amino acids long. Germline loops: CDR1 SGHDT, CDR2 YYEEEE. J gave up 5 bases and V 0 bases, and 3 bases lay outside the gene matches. The CDR3 reads CASSLGWDRDQPQHF. The CDR3 bases are TGTGCCAGCAGCTTGGGATGGGACAGGGATCAGCCCCAGCATTTT.

The chain couples TRBV14 to TRBJ2-5; tentative D call: TRBD2 (6 bases). The V end lost 1 base, the J end lost 7 bases, and 13 bases lay between the germline ends. Per germline, CDR1 SGHDN and CDR2 FVKESK. This CDR3 spans 14 amino acids. As DNA, the CDR3 is TGTGCCAGCAGCCAAGTGCGGGGCCGGGGGACCCAGTACTTC. It is translated as CASSQVRGRGTQYF.